This T cell receptor (beta chain) was profiled in a study of blood T cell repertoires in COVID-19 (dated by TCRdb to between 2020 and 2021). With regard to the full study: The collaborator samples originated in the United States, Italy and Spain and spanned the acute and convalescent phases of COVID-19. The material from the prospective study consisted of cDNA or gDNA derived from T cells, B-cell-depleted T cells, or PBMCs. The dataset comprised deeply sampled blood TCRbeta repertoires from subjects exposed to, actively infected with, or recovered from COVID-19. The repertoires were made available in a free public database intended to serve as a resource for research on the immune response to SARS-CoV-2. The samples were drawn from the first 160 participants of the ongoing ImmuneRACE study and from 1,200 or so subjects provided by 6 global collaborators. A de-identified subject ID, COVID-19 status, age in years and sex were almost always included in the sample metadata. Where available, HLA class I and class II types were taken from metadata supplied by the sample provider and were not determined by assay-based typing.

Results and caveats for the whole study, not just this receptor: How much clinical and demographic metadata was included differed by source and by participant, and the metadata was provided uncurated.

The CDR3 covers 13 residues, taking in both the cysteine and the phenylalanine. CDR3 DNA is the only sequence kept; it has 39 bases, read in frame from the first base. Trimmed from V: 5 bases; trimmed from J: 4 bases; junction bases lacking a gene match: 3. CDR1 and CDR2 are drawn from the germline V gene: SQVTM, ANQGSEA. A word on this clone: The antigen it recognizes is unknown. No base quality information exists; no much larger clone differs at one position.

TCRbeta CDR3 regions were amplified from genomic DNA by means of the immunoSEQ Assay, a bias-controlled multiplex PCR. In the paper's pipeline: The number of nucleated cells in each sample was estimated from the amplification of reference gene primers within the assay. To quantify the absolute abundance of each unique TCRbeta CDR3 rearrangement, sequence reads were collapsed and filtered. For each sample, productive Simpson clonality was calculated as the square root of Simpson's diversity index over productive rearrangements. TCRdb took over this immuneACCESS table, retaining in-frame rearrangements with V and J assigned. Such tables are incomplete; in checked studies, under half of the missing clones stem from an unresolved V gene, and the remainder is unexplained. V and J calls and clone size are given by that table; D and trimming were obtained from the DNA. This sample has under 300,000 clones in its table, and approximately 87% of those were observed once. The top ten clones comprise 12% of the sample.

In Seattle, one collaborating source enrolled patients while the infection was active and tracked those patients longitudinally over the course of disease. Each collaborating institution followed its own protocols to collect whole blood in K2EDTA tubes. For TCRbeta analysis, collaborators shipped samples as frozen whole blood, isolated PBMCs, or DNA extracted from either of those sample types. The sequence came from a woman aged 25-40 years with COVID-19, enrolled during active disease. The specimen sequenced was peripheral blood. The chain employs TRBV29-1 and TRBJ2-3; TRBD2 matches 10 bases in the middle. The CDR3 region: CSVQRGGPDTQYF. The sequenced DNA is TGCAGCGTTCAGCGGGGGGGCCCAGATACGCAGTATTTT.